A selection of T cell receptor beta chains follows, all from one sample in a study of T-cell reconstitution after alpha-beta-depleted transplantation in children. TCRdb reprocessed the PCR reads via MiXCR and lists one record per CDR3 protein. The sample holds a few hundred thousand distinct CDR3 sequences, approximately 13% seen once. The starting material was PBMCs, mostly from graft donor cells, obtained 360 days after TCRalphabeta/CD19-depleted stem cell transplant. Receptor source: a male patient aged 5 to 17 who had a stem cell transplant for acute myeloid leukemia, so the T cells may come from the graft donor. Each CDR3 is given with its conserved first and last residue. The order of the fields is D gene, V gene, J gene, clone size, CDR3 DNA, CDR3 protein. A D gene is named only where the DNA matches it firmly. Size is stated for part of the rows, as once, few or many counts, or as a class when the clone is expanded.

-	TRBV15	TRBJ2-3	-	TGTGCCACCAGCGGAGGGAGCACAGATACGCAGTATTTT	CATSGGSTDTQYF
-	TRBV6-2/TRBV6-3	TRBJ2-2	-	TGTGCCAGCAGACGCACCGACAGGTCTGTAGCCGGGGAGCTGTTTTTT	CASRRTDRSVAGELFF
-	TRBV6-4	TRBJ2-1	-	TGTGCCAGCAGTGACTCGCCTAGTCCGGGGAAGTTCTTC	CASSDSPSPGKFF
-	TRBV28	TRBJ2-3	many	TGTGCCAGCAGTTTCGGCAGGGAGACAGATACGCAGTATTTT	CASSFGRETDTQYF
TRBD2	TRBV12-3/TRBV12-4	TRBJ2-7	few	TGTGCCAGCAGTTTAATCTTTAGCGGGAGGTCCCTCCAGTACGAGCAGTACTTC	CASSLIFSGRSLQYEQYF
-	TRBV7-2	TRBJ2-5	-	TGTGCCAGCAGCCCCCCGGGGCTAACTATTCAAGAGACCCAGTACTTC	CASSPPGLTIQETQYF
TRBD2	TRBV20-1	TRBJ2-1	-	TGCAGTGCTAGGACTCCGCAGCGGGAAGGGTTCTTC	CSARTPQREGFF
-	TRBV7-9	TRBJ1-5	-	TGTGCCAGCAGCCGGGACCTGGGTGACCATCAGCCCCAGCATTTT	CASSRDLGDHQPQHF
-	TRBV28	TRBJ1-4	-	TGTGCCAGCCGAACGGTCCGGGGAACTAATGAAAAACTGTTTTTT	CASRTVRGTNEKLFF
-	TRBV25-1	TRBJ1-3	few	TGTGCCAGCAGTCTCCGGGTCCATGGAGCTGGAAACACCATATATTTT	CASSLRVHGAGNTIYF
-	TRBV12-3/TRBV12-4	TRBJ2-1	-	TGTGCCAGCAGTTTTTTTGGCCGTTCGAACAATGAGCAGTTCTTC	CASSFFGRSNNEQFF
TRBD1	TRBV20-1	TRBJ1-5	few	TGCAGTGCTAGCGGGGACAGGCCCAATCAGCCCCAGCATTTT	CSASGDRPNQPQHF
-	TRBV4-3	TRBJ2-5	-	TGCGCCAGCAGCCAATGCAGACGGGCCCAAGAGACCCAGTACTTC	CASSQCRRAQETQYF
TRBD1	TRBV29-1	TRBJ1-2	few	TGCAGCGTTGAGGGACAGCCTCGTTTC	CSVEGQPRF
-	TRBV24-1	TRBJ2-1	-	TGTGCCACCCATGGACAGCCGATTGAGCAGTTCTTC	CATHGQPIEQFF
-	TRBV9	TRBJ2-7	-	TGTGCCAGCAGCGTAGACCCGCGGGGTTCCTACGAGCAGTACTTC	CASSVDPRGSYEQYF
-	TRBV20-1	TRBJ1-5	few	TGCAGTGCTAGAGATATCCGCCCCAAAATAAATCAGCCCCAGCATTTT	CSARDIRPKINQPQHF
-	TRBV21-1	TRBJ2-7	once	TGTGCCAGCAGCAAACCCCAGCCAGGGGGGTACCCCTACGAGCAGTACTTC	CASSKPQPGGYPYEQYF
-	TRBV29-1	TRBJ2-2	many	TGCAGCGCCGCAAGGGTAACGAACACCGGGGAGCTGTTTTTT	CSAARVTNTGELFF
TRBD2	TRBV11-2	TRBJ2-1	few	TGTGCCAGCAGCGGTGGGACTAGCGGAAATTCCTACAATGAGCAGTTCTTC	CASSGGTSGNSYNEQFF
-	TRBV12-3/TRBV12-4	TRBJ1-2	few	TGTGCCAGCAGTTTCGGCCTGATAAATGGCTACACCTTC	CASSFGLINGYTF
-	TRBV21-1	TRBJ2-7	few	TGTGCCAGCAGCACGGGACTAGCGGTGACCTACGAGCAGTACTTC	CASSTGLAVTYEQYF
TRBD2	TRBV12-3/TRBV12-4	TRBJ2-1	few	TGTGCCAGCAGTTCACGGGGACTAGCGGGTGGCAATGAGCAGTTCTTC	CASSSRGLAGGNEQFF
TRBD1	TRBV5-1	TRBJ1-1	-	TGCGCCAGCAGCTGGACAGGGAGGCTTGGGCGGACTGAAGCTTTCTTT	CASSWTGRLGRTEAFF
TRBD2	TRBV29-1	TRBJ2-3	many	TGCAGCGTTGAAGGGGGGAGCGGGAGGAGGACAGATACGCAGTATTTT	CSVEGGSGRRTDTQYF
-	TRBV28	TRBJ2-1	-	TGTGCCAGCAGTTCCGACATAAATGTAGGGAATGAGCAGTTCTTC	CASSSDINVGNEQFF
TRBD1	TRBV7-3	TRBJ2-1	-	TGTGCCAGCAGCTTATCAGGGACAGGGGATCGGAATGAGCAGTTCTTC	CASSLSGTGDRNEQFF
-	TRBV7-9	TRBJ2-1	many	TGTGCCAGCAGCTTATTCCAGCGGGCGATCGATGAGCAGTTCTTC	CASSLFQRAIDEQFF
TRBD1	TRBV4-3	TRBJ2-1	-	TGCGCCAGCAGCCAAGGTTCAGGACAGGGGTGGAATGAGCAGTTCTTC	CASSQGSGQGWNEQFF
-	TRBV3-1	TRBJ1-5	few	TGTGCCAGCAGCTCTAGTGGGGTCCAGCATTTT	CASSSSGVQHF
TRBD2	TRBV29-1	TRBJ2-3	few	TGCAGCGTGGGGACTAGCGGGAGGAACTACCACGGGACGCAGTATTTT	CSVGTSGRNYHGTQYF
TRBD2	TRBV3-1	TRBJ2-5	many	TGTGCCAGCAGCGCCCGGACTAGCGGGGGCCAAGAGACCCAGTACTTC	CASSARTSGGQETQYF
TRBD2	TRBV9	TRBJ2-1	few	TGTGCCAGCAGCGTTCCCCTACTAGCGGGAGGATACAATGAGCAGTTCTTC	CASSVPLLAGGYNEQFF
-	TRBV3-1	TRBJ2-1	few	TGTGCCAGCAGCCAACCCAGGGGCAATGAGCAGTTCTTC	CASSQPRGNEQFF
-	TRBV5-1	TRBJ2-7	-	TGCGCCAGCAGCTTTACTTCGGGAGCCCACTACGAGCAGTACTTC	CASSFTSGAHYEQYF
-	TRBV12-3/TRBV12-4	TRBJ2-1	-	TGTGCCAGCAGTCCCCAATCGTCCAGCTCCTACAATGAGCAGTTCTTC	CASSPQSSSSYNEQFF
-	TRBV28	TRBJ2-7	many	TGTGCCAGCAGTTCGGACCCAGCGTCCTCCTACGAGCAGTACTTC	CASSSDPASSYEQYF
-	TRBV3-1	TRBJ2-3	few	TGTGCCAGCAGCCAAGGAAGAGATACGCAGTATTTT	CASSQGRDTQYF
TRBD2	TRBV4-3	TRBJ2-1	few	TGCGCCAGCAGCCAGACCGGGACTAGCGGGAGGGGCAATGAGCAGTTCTTC	CASSQTGTSGRGNEQFF
-	TRBV7-2	TRBJ1-2	-	TGTGCCAGCAGCTTATGGACGCATGGCTACACCTTC	CASSLWTHGYTF